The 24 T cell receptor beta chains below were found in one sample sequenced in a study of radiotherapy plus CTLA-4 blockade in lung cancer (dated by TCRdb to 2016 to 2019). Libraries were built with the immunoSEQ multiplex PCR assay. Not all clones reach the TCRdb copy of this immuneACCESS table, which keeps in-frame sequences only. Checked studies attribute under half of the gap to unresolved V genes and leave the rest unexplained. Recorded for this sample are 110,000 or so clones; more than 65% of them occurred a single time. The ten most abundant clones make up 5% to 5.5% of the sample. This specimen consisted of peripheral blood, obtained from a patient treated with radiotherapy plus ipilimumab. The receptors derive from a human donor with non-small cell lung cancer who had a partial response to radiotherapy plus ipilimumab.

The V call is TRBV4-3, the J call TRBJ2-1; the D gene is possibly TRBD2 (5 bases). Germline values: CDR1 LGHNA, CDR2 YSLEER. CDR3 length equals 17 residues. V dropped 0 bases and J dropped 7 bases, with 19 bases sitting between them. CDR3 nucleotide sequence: TGCGCCAGCAGCCAAGAAACCGGGCGGGCAAGTATGAATGAGCAGTTCTTC. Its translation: CASSQETGRASMNEQFF.

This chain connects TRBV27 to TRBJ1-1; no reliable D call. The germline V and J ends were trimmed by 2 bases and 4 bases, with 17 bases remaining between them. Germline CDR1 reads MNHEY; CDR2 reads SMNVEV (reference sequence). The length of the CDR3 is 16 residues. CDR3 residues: CASSLLRIGGVTEAFF. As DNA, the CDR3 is TGTGCCAGCAGTTTACTAAGAATCGGCGGGGTCACTGAAGCTTTCTTT.

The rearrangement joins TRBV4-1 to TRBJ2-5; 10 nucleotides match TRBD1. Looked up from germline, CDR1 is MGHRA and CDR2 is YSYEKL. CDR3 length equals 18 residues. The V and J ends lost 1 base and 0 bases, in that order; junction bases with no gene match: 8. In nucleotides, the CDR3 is TGCGCCAGCAGCCAAGGGGTCGTGGGACAGGGGTACCAAGAGACCCAGTACTTC. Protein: CASSQGVVGQGYQETQYF.

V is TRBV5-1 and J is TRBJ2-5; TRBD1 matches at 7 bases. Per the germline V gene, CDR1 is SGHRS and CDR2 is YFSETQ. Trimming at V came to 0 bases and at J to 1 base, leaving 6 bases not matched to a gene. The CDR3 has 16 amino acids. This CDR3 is CASSLEVTGAQETQYF. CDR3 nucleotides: TGCGCCAGCAGCTTGGAGGTTACAGGGGCCCAAGAGACCCAGTACTTC. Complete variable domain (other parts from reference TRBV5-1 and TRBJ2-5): KAGVTQTPRYLIKTRGQQVTLSCSPISGHRSVSWYQQTPGQGLQFLFEYFSETQRNKGNFPGRFSGRQFSNSRSEMNVSTLELGDSALYLCASSLEVTGAQETQYFGPGTRLLVL.

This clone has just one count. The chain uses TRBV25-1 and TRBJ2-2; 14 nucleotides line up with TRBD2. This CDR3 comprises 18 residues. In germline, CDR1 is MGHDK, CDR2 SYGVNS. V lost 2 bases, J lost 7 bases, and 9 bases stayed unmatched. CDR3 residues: CASSELGTSGSGGGELFF. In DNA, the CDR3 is TGTGCCAGCAGTGAACTTGGGACTAGCGGGAGCGGGGGCGGGGAGCTGTTTTTT. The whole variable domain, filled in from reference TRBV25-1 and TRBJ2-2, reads EADIYQTPRYLVIGTGKKITLECSQTMGHDKMYWYQQDPGMELHLIHYSYGVNSTEKGDLSSESTVSRIRTEHFPLTLESARPSHTSQYLCASSELGTSGSGGGELFFGEGSRLTVL.

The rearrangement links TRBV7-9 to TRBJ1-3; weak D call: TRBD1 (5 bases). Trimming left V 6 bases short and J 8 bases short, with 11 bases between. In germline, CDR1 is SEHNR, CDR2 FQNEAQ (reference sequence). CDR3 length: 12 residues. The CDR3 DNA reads TGTGCCAGCAGTTCCTCGGGGGACACCATATATTTT. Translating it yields CASSSSGDTIYF.

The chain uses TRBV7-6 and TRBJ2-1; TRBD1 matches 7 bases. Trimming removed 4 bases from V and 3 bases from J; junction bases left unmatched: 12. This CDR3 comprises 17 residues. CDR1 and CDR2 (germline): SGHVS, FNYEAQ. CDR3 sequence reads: CASSSQGDGTVYNEQFF. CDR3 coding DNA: TGTGCCAGCAGCTCCCAGGGGGATGGGACAGTCTACAATGAGCAGTTCTTC.

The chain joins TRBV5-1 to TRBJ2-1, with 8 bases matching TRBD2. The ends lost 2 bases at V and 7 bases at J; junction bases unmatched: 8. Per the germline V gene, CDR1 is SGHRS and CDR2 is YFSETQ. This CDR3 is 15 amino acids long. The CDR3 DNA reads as TGCGCCAGCAGCTTCTCCCAGGGCGGGAGGAATGAGCAGTTCTTC. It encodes CASSFSQGGRNEQFF.

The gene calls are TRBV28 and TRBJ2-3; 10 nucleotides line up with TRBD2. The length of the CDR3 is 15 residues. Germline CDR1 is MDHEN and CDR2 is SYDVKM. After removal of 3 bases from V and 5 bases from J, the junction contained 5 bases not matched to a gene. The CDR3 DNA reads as TGTGCCAGCAGTTTCCAGAGACTAGCGGGAGATACGCAGTATTTT. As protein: CASSFQRLAGDTQYF.

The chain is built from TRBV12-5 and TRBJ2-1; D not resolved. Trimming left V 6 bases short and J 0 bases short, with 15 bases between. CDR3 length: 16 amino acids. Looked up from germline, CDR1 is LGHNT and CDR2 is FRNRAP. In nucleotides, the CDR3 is TGTGCTAGTGGACCCCAACAGCCCAGCTCCTACAATGAGCAGTTCTTC. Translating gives CASGPQQPSSYNEQFF.

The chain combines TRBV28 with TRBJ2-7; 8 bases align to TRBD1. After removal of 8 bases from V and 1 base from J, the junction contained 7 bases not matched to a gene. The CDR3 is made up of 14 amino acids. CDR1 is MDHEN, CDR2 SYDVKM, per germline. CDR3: CASEGQVGSYEQYF. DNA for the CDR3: TGTGCCAGCGAGGGACAGGTTGGATCCTACGAGCAGTACTTC. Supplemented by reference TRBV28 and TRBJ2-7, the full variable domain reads DVKVTQSSRYLVKRTGEKVFLECVQDMDHENMFWYRQDPGLGLRLIYFSYDVKMKEKGDIPEGYSVSREKKERFSLILESASTNQTSMYLCASEGQVGSYEQYFGPGTRLTVT.

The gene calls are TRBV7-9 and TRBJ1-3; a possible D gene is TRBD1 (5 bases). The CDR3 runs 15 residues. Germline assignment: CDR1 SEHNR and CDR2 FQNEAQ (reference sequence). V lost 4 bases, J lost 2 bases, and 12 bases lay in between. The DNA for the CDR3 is TGTGCCAGCAGCTACTCGACAGCGCCTGGAAACACCATATATTTT. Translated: CASSYSTAPGNTIYF. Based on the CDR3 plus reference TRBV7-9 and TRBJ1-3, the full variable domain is DTGVSQNPRHKITKRGQNVTFRCDPISEHNRLYWYRQTLGQGPEFLTYFQNEAQLEKSRLLSDRFSAERPKGSFSTLEIQRTEQGDSAMYLCASSYSTAPGNTIYFGEGSWLTVV.

The CDR3 nucleotides read TGCGCCAGCAGCCAAGCCTACAGGGGGCGGAACACCGGGGAGCTGTTTTTT. This codes for CASSQAYRGRNTGELFF. J is TRBJ2-2 and V is TRBV4-1; TRBD1 agrees at 9 bases. The CDR3 is 17 amino acids. The trim removed 1 base at V and 1 base at J, leaving 4 bases unmatched. From germline, CDR1 is MGHRA and CDR2 YSYEKL.

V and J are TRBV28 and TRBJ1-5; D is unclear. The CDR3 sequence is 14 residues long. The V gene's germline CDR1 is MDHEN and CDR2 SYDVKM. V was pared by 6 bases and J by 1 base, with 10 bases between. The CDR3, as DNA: TGTGCCAGCAGCAAGGGCGGGAGCAATCAGCCCCAGCATTTT. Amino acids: CASSKGGSNQPQHF.

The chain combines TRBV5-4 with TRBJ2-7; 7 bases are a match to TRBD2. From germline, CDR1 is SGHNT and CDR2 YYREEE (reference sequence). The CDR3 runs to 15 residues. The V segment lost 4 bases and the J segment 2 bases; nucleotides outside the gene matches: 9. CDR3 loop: CASSRAQRETYEQYF. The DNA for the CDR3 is TGTGCCAGCAGCCGGGCCCAGCGGGAAACCTACGAGCAGTACTTC.

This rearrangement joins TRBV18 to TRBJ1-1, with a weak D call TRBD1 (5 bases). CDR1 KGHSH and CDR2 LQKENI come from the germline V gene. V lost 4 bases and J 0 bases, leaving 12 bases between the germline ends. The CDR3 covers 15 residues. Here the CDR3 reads CASSQADRLNTEAFF. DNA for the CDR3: TGTGCCAGCTCACAGGCCGACAGACTGAACACTGAAGCTTTCTTT.

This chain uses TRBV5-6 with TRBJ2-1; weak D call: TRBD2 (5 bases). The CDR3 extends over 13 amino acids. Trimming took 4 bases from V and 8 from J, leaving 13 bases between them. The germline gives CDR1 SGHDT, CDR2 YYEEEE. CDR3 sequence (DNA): TGTGCCAGCAGCCCGGTAGCGTCCCATGAGCAGTTCTTC. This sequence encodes CASSPVASHEQFF.

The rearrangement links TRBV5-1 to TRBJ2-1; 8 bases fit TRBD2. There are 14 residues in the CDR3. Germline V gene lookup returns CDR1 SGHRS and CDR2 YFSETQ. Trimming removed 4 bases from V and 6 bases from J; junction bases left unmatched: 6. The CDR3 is CASSEGLDFNEQFF. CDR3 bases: TGCGCCAGCAGCGAGGGACTAGATTTCAATGAGCAGTTCTTC.

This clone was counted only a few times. CDR3 bases: TGTGCCAGCAGTTACTCTGCTAGCGGGAAGTACGAGCAGTACGTC. Translated: CASSYSASGKYEQYV. This chain links TRBV6-8 with TRBJ2-7; 9 nucleotides match TRBD2. This CDR3 region has 15 residues. V dropped 0 bases and J dropped 4; count of bases not matched to a gene: 4. In germline, CDR1 is MNHGY, CDR2 SAAAGT.

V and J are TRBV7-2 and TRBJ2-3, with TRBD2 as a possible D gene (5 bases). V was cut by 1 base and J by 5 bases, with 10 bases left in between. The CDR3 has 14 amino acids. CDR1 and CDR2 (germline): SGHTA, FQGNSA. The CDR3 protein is CASSLVRGQDTQYF. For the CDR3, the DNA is TGTGCCAGCAGCTTAGTTAGAGGGCAAGATACGCAGTATTTT. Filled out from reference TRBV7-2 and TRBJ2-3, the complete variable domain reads GAGVSQSPSNKVTEKGKDVELRCDPISGHTALYWYRQSLGQGLEFLIYFQGNSAPDKSGLPSDRFSAERTGGSVSTLTIQRTQQEDSAVYLCASSLVRGQDTQYFGPGTRLTVL.

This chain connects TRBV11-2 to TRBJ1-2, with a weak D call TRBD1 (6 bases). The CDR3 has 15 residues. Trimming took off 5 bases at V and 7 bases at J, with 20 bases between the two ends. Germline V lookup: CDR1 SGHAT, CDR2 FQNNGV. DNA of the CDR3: TGTGCCAGCAGCCCAGACCGGCGGGGGGCGGGTGGCTACACCTTC. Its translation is CASSPDRRGAGGYTF.

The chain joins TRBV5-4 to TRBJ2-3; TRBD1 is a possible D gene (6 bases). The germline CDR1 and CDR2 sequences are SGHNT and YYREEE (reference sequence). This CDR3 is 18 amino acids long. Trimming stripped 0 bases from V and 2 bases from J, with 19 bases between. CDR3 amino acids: CASSLEGVGGTDTDTQYF. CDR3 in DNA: TGTGCCAGCAGCTTGGAGGGGGTTGGCGGAACCGACACAGATACGCAGTATTTT.

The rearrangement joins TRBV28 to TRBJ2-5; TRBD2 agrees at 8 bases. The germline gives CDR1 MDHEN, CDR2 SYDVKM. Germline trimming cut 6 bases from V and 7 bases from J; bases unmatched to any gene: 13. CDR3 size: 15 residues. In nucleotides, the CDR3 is TGTGCCAGCAGCCGGGAGGGAGGGGGACGAGGGACCCAGTACTTC. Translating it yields CASSREGGGRGTQYF.

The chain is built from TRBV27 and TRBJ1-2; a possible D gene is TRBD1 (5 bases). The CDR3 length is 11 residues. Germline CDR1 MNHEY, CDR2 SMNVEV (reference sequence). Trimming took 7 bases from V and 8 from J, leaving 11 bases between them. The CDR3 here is CASIGGGGYTF. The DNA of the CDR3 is TGTGCCAGCATCGGGGGAGGCGGCTACACCTTC.